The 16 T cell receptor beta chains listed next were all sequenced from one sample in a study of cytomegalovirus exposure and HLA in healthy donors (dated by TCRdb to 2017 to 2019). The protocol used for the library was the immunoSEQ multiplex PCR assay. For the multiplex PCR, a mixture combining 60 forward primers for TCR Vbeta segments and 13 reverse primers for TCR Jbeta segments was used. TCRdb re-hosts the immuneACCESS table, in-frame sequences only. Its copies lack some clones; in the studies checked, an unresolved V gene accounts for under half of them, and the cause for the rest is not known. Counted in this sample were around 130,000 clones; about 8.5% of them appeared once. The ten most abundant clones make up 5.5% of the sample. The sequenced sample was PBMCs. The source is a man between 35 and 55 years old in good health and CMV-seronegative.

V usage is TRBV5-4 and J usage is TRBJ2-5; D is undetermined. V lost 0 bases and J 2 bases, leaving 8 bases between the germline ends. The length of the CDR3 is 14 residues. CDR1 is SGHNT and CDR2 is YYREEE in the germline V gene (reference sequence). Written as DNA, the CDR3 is TGTGCCAGCAGCTTGGCACCTCTACAAGAGACCCAGTACTTC. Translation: CASSLAPLQETQYF.

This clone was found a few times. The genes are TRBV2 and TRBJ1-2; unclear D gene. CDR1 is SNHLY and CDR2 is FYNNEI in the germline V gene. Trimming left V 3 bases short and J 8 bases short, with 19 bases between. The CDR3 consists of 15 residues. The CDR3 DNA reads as TGTGCCAGCAGTGACCCCGTCGTAGAGCTTAACGGCTACACCTTC. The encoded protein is CASSDPVVELNGYTF.

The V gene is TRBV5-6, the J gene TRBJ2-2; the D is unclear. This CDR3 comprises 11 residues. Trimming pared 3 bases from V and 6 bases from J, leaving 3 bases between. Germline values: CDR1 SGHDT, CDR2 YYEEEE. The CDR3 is CASSSAGELFF. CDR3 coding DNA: TGTGCCAGCAGCTCGGCCGGGGAGCTGTTTTTT.

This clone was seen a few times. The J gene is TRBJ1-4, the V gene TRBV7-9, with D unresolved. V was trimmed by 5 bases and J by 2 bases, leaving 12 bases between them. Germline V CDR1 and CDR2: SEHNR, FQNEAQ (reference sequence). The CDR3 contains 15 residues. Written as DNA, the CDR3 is TGTGCCAGCAGCCGATTCGGGGAGACTAATGAAAAACTGTTTTTT. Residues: CASSRFGETNEKLFF.

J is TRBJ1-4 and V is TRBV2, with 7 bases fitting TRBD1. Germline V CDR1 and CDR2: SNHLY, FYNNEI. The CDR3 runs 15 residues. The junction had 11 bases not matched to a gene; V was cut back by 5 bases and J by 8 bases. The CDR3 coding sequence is TGTGCCAGCAGTTCCATCAGGGGGATTATGGAAAAACTGTTTTTT. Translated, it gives CASSSIRGIMEKLFF.

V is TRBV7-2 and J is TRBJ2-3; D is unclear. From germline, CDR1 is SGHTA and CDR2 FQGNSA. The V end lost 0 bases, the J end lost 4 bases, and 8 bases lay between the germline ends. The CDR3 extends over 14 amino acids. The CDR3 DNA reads TGTGCCAGCAGCTTAGCGCACTCCGCAGATACGCAGTATTTT. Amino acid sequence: CASSLAHSADTQYF.

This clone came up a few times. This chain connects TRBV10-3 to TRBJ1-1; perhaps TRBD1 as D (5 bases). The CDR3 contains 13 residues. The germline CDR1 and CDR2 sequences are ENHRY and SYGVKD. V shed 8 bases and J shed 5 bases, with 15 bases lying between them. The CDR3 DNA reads TGTGCCATCGGGCACACCGGGGGGACTGAAGCTTTCTTT. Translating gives CAIGHTGGTEAFF.

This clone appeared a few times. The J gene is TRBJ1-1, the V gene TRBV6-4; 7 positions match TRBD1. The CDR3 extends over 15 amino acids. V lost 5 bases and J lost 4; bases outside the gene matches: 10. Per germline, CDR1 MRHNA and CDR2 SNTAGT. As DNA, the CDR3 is TGTGCCAGCAGTAACCCCCAGGGGGACCGCACTGAAGCTTTCTTT. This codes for CASSNPQGDRTEAFF.

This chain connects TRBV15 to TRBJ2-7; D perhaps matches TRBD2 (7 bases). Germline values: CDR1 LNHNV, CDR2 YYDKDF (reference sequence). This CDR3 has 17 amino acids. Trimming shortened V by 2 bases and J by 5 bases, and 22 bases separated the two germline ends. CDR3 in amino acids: CATSRRPDGGAENEQYF. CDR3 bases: TGTGCCACCAGCAGACGCCCCGATGGGGGGGCCGAGAACGAGCAGTACTTC.

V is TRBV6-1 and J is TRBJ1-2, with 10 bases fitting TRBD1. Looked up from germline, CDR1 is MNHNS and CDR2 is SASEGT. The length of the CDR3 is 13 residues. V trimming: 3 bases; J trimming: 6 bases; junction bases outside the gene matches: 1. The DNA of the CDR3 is TGTGCCAGCAGTGAGACAGGGGGCGATGGCTACACCTTC. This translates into CASSETGGDGYTF.

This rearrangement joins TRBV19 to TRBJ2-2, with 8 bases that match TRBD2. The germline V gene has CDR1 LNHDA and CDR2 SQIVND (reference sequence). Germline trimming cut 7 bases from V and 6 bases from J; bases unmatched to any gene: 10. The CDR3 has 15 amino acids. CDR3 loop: CASTGDSGVAGELFF. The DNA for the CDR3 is TGTGCCAGTACGGGGGATAGCGGGGTCGCCGGGGAGCTGTTTTTT.

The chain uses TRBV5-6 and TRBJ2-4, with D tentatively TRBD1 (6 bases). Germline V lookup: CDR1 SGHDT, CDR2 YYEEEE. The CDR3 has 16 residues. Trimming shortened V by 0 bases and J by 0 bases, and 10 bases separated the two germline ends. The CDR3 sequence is CASSLGTALAKNIQYF. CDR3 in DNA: TGTGCCAGCAGCTTGGGGACAGCCTTAGCCAAAAACATTCAGTACTTC.

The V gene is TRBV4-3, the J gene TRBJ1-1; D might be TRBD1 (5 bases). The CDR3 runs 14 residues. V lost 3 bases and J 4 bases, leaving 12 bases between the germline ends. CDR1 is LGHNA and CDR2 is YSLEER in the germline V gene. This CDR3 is CASSQAGGFTEAFF. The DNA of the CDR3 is TGCGCCAGCAGCCAGGCTGGGGGGTTCACTGAAGCTTTCTTT.

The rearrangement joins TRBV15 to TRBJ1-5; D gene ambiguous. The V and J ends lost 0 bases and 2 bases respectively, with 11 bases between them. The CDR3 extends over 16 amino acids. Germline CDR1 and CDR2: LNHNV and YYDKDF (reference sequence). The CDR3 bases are TGTGCCACCAGCAGAGATCGAACTTCGGGCAATCAGCCCCAGCATTTT. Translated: CATSRDRTSGNQPQHF.

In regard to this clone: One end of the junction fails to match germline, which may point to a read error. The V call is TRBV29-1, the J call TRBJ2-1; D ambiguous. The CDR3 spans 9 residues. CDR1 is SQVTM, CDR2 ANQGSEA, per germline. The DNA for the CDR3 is TGCAGAGTTGATCGGGAGCAGTTCTTC. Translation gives CRVDREQFF.

CDR3 DNA sequence: TGTGCCAGTACTCAACGGGAGAACACTGAAGCTTTCTTT. It translates to CASTQRENTEAFF. The chain links TRBV6-6 to TRBJ1-1; D gene ambiguous. The CDR3 loop spans 13 amino acids. V was cut by 9 bases and J by 1 base, with 12 bases left in between. The germline gives CDR1 MNHNY, CDR2 SVGAGI (reference sequence).